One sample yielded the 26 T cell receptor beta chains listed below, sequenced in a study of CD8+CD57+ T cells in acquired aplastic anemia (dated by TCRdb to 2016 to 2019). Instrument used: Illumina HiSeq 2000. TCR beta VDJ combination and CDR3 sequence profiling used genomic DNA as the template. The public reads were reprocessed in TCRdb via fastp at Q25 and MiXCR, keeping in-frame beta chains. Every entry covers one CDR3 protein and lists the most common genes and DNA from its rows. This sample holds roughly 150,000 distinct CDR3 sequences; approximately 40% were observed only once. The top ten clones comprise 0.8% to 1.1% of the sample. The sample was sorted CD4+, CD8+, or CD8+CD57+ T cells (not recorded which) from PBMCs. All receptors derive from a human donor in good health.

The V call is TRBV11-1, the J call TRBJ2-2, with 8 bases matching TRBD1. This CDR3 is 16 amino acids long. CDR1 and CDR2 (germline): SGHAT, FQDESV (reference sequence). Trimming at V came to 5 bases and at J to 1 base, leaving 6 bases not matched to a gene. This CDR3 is CASSPFDRGNTGELFF. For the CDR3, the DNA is TGTGCCAGCAGCCCGTTCGACAGGGGGAACACCGGGGAGCTGTTTTTT.

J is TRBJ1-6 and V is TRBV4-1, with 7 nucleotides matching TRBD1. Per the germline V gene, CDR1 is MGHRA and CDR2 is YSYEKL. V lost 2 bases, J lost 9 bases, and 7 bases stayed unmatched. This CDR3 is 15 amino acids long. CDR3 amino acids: CASSQYTGEGSPLHF. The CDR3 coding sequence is TGCGCCAGCAGCCAATATACAGGGGAAGGTTCACCCCTCCACTTT.

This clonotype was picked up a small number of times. CDR3 sequence (DNA): TGCAGCGTTGAAGGACAGTCTGGAAACACCATATATTTT. It yields the protein CSVEGQSGNTIYF. The rearrangement joins TRBV29-1 to TRBJ1-3; the D gene is possibly TRBD1 (5 bases). CDR3 length: 13 amino acids. Germline V lookup: CDR1 SQVTM, CDR2 ANQGSEA. V was trimmed by 1 base and J by 1 base, leaving 5 bases between them.

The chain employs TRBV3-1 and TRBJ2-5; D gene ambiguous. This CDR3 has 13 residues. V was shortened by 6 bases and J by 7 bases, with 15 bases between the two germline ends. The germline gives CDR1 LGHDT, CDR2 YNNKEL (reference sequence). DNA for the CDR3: TGTGCCAGCAGTTACTCGAGGCCAAGGACCCAGTACTTC. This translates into CASSYSRPRTQYF.

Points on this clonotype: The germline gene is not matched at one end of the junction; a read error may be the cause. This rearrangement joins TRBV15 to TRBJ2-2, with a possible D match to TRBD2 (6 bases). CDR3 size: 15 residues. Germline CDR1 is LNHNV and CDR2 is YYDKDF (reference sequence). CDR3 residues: CATNSGGHYTGELFF. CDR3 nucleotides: TGTGCGACCAATTCCGGAGGGCATTACACCGGGGAGCTGTTTTTT.

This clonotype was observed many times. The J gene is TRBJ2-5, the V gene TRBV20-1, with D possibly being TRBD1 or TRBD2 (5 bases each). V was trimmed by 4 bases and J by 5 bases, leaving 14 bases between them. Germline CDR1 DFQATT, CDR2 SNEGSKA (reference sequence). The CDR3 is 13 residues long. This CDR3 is CSANRGYGETQYF. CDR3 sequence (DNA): TGCAGTGCTAACCGGGGCTATGGGGAGACCCAGTACTTC.

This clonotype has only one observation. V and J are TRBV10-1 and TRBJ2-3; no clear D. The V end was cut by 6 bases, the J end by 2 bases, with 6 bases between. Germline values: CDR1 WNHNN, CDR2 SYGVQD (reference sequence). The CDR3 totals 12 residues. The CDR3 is CASRKLTDTQYF. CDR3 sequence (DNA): TGCGCCAGCAGAAAACTCACAGATACGCAGTATTTT.

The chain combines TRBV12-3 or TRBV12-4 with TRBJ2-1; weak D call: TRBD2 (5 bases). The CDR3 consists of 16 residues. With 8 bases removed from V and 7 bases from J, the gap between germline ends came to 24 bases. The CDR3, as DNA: TGTGCCAGCGGGAACTCTGGACTGTCGAGGATAAATGAGCAGTTCTTC. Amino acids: CASGNSGLSRINEQFF.

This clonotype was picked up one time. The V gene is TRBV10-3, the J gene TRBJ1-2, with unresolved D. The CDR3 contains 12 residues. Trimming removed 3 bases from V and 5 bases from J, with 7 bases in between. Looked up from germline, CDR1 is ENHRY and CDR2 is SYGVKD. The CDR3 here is CAISDAGYGYTF. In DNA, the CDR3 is TGTGCCATCAGTGATGCTGGATATGGCTACACCTTC.

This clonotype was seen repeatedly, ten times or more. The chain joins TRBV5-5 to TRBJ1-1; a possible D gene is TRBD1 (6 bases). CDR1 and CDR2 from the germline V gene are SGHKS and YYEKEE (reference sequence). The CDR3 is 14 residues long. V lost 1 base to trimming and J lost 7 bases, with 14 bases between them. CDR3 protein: CASSLTGSANEAFF. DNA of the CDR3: TGTGCCAGCAGCTTGACAGGGAGTGCTAATGAAGCTTTCTTT.

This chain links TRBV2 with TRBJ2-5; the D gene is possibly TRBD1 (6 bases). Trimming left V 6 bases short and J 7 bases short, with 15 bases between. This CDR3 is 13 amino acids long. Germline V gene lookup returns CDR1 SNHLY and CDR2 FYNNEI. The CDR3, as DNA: TGTGCCAGCAGGGAACAGGGTACTGGGACCCAGTACTTC. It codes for CASREQGTGTQYF.

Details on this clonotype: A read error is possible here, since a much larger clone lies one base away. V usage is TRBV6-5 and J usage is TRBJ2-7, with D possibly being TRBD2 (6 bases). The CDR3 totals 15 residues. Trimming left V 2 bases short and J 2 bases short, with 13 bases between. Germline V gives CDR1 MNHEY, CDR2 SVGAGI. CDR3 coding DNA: TGTGCCAGCAGTTACGTGGGACTGCCTCCCTACGAGCAGTACTTC. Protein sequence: CASSYVGLPPYEQYF.

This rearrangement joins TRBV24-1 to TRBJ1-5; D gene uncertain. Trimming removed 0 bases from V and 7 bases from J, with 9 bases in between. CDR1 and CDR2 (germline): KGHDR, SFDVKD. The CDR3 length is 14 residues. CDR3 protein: CATSDLAGFQPQHF. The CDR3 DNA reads TGTGCCACCAGTGATTTGGCTGGGTTCCAGCCCCAGCATTTT.

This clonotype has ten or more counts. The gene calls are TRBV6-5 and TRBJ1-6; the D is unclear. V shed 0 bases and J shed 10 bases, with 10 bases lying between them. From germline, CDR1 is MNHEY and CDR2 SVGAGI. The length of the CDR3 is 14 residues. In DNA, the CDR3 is TGTGCCAGCAGTTACTCGATCGGGCGGTCACCCCTCCACTTT. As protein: CASSYSIGRSPLHF.

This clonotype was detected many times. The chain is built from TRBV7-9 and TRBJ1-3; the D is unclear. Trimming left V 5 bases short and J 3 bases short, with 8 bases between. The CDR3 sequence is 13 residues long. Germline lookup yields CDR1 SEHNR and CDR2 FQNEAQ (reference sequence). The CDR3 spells CASSRGSGNTIYF. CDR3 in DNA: TGTGCCAGCAGCCGTGGGAGTGGAAACACCATATATTTT.

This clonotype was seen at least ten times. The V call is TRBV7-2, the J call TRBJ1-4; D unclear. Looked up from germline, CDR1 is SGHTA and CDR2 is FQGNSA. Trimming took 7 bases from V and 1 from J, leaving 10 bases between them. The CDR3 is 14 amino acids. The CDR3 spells CASKPRITNEKLFF. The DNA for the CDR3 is TGTGCCAGCAAACCACGAATAACTAATGAAAAACTGTTTTTT.

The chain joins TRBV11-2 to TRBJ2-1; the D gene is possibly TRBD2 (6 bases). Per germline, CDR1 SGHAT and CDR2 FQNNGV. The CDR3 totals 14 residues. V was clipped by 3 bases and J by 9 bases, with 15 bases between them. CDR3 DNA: TGTGCCAGCAGCTTTGGAGGGACCGGGACTGAGCAGTTCTTC. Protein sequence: CASSFGGTGTEQFF.

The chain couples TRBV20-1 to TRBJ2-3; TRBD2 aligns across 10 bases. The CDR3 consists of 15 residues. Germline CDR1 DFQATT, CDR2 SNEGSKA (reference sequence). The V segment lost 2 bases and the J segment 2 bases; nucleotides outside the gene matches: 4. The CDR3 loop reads CSARLAGDPTDTQYF. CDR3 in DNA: TGCAGTGCTAGACTAGCGGGGGATCCCACAGATACGCAGTATTTT.

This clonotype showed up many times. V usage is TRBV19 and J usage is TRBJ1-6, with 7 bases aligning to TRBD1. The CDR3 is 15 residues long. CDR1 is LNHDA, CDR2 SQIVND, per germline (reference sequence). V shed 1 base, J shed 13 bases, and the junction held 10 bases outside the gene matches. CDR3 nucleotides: TGTGCCAGTAGTATAGCCCCGTCCGGAGGGGGCCCCCTCCACTTT. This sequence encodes CASSIAPSGGGPLHF.

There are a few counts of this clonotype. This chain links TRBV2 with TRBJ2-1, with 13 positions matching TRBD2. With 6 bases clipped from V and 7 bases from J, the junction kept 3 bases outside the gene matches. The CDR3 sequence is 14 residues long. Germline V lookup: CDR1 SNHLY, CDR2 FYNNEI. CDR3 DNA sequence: TGTGCCAGCAGCCCGACTAGCGGGGGGAATGAGCAGTTCTTC. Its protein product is CASSPTSGGNEQFF.

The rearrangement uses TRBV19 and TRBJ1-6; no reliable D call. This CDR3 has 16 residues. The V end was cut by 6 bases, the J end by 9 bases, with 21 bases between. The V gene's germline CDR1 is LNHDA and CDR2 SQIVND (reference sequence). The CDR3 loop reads CASRETHQEVTSPLHF. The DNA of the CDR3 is TGTGCCAGTAGAGAAACCCACCAGGAGGTGACTTCACCCCTCCACTTT.

The CDR3 DNA sequence: TGTGCCAGCAACGACAGGGAGGGTTACGGTCCACCCCTCCACTTT. It yields the protein CASNDREGYGPPLHF. V and J are TRBV2 and TRBJ1-6, with 7 bases fitting TRBD1. The V gene end was trimmed by 7 bases and the J gene end by 11 bases; junction bases not matched to a gene: 14. Per the germline V gene, CDR1 is SNHLY and CDR2 is FYNNEI. This CDR3 spans 15 amino acids.

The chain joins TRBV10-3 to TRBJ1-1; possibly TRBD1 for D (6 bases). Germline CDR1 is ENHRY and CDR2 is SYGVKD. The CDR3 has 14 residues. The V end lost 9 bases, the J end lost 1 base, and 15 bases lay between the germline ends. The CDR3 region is CAIRGRGENTEAFF. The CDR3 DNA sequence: TGTGCCATAAGGGGGAGAGGGGAGAACACTGAAGCTTTCTTT.

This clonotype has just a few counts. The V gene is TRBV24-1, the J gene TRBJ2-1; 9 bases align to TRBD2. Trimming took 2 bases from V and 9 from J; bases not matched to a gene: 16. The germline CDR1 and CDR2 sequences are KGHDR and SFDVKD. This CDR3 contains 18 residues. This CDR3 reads CATSDSTGTSTGRGEQFF. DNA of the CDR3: TGTGCCACCAGTGATTCGACCGGGACTAGCACCGGACGTGGTGAGCAGTTCTTC.

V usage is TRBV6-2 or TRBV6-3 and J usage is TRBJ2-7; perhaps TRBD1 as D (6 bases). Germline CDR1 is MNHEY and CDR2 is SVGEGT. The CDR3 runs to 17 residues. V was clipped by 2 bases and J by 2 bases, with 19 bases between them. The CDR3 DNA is TGTGCCAGCAGTTACCCCCCAGGGGTTGGGAAAGCCTACGAGCAGTACTTC. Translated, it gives CASSYPPGVGKAYEQYF.

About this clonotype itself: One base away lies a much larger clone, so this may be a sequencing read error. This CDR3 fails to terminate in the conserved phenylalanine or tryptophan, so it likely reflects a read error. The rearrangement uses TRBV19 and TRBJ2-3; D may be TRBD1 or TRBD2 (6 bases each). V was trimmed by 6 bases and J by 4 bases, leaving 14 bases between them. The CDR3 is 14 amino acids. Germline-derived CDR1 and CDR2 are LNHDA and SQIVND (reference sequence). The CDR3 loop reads CASSILGGPDTQYL. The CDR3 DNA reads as TGTGCCAGTAGCATTTTGGGGGGCCCAGATACGCAGTATCTT.